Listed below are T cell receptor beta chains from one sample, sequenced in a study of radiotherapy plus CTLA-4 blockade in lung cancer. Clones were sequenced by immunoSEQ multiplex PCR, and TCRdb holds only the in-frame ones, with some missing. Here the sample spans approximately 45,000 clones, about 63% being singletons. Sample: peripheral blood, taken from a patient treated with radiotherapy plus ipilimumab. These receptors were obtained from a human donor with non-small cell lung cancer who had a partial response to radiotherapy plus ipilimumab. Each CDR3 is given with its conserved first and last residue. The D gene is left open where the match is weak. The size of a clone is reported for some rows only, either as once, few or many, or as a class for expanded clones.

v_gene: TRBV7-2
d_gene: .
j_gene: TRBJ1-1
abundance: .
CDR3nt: TGTGCCAGCAGCCCCCCCCGGAGGGCGGGGAACACTGAAGCTTTCTTT
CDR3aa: CASSPPRRAGNTEAFF

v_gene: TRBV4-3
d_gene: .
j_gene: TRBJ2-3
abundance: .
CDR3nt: TGCGCCAGCAGCCTCGGGGTTCTAGATACGCAGTATTTT
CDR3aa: CASSLGVLDTQYF

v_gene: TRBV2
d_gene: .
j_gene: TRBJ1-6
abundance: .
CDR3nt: TGTGCCAGCACTGTGGAGCAGGGAGGGGGCTCCTATAATTCACCCCTCCACTTT
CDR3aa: CASTVEQGGGSYNSPLHF

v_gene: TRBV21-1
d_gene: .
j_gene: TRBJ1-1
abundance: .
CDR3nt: TGTGCCAGCAGCAAAGAGGTGGGACACAGGGAAGCTTTCTTT
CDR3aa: CASSKEVGHREAFF

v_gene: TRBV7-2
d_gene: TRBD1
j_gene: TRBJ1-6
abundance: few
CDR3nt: TGTGCCAGCAGCTTAGGCTGGGACAGGGGGGCTGATTCACCCCTCCACTTT
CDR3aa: CASSLGWDRGADSPLHF

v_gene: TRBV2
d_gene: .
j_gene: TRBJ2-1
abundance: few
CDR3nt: TGTGCCAGCAGTGGACTGAACAATGAGCAGTTCTTC
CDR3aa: CASSGLNNEQFF

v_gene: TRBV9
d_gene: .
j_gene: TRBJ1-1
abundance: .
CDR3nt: TGTGCCAGCAGCCTAGACACGAACACTGAAGCTTTCTTT
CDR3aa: CASSLDTNTEAFF

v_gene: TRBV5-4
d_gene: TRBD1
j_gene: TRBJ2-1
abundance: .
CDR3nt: TGTGCCAGCAGCAGGGACAGGGCCTACAATGAGCAGTTCTTC
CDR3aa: CASSRDRAYNEQFF

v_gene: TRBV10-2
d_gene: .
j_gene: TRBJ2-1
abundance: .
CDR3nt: TGCGCCAGCCATGTCAGTGGGAGCAGAAACAATGAGCAGTTCTTC
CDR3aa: CASHVSGSRNNEQFF

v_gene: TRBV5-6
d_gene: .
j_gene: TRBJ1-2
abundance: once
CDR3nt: TGTGCCAGCAGCTCCCCGGGGGAGAACTATGGCTACACCTTC
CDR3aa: CASSSPGENYGYTF

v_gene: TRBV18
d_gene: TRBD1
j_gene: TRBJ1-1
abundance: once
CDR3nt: TGTGCCAGCTCACCTATCGGGACAGGTTACTTCACTGAAGCTTTCTTT
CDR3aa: CASSPIGTGYFTEAFF

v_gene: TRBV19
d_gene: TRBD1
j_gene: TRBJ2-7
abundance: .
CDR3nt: TGTGCCAGTAGTCCCGGGACAGGGGGCGTCTACGAGCAGTACTTC
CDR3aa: CASSPGTGGVYEQYF

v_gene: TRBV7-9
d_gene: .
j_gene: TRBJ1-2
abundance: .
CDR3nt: TGTGCCAGCAGCTTATTCGGGAGTGGCTACACCTTC
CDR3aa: CASSLFGSGYTF

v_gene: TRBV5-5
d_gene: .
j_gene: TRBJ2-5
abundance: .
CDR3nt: TGTGCCAGCAGCTTGATACAGAACGGTGAGACCCAGTACTTC
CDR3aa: CASSLIQNGETQYF

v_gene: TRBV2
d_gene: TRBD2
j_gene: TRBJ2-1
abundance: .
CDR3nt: TGTGCCAGCAGTGAAATGACTAGCGGAACCTACAATGAGCAGTTCTTC
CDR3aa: CASSEMTSGTYNEQFF

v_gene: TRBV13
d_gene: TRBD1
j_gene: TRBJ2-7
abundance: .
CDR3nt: TGTGCCAGCAGCTCAGGGACAGAGCCCTACGAGCAGTACTTC
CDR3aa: CASSSGTEPYEQYF

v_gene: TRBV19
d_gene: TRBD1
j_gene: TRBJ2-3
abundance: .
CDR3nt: TGTGCCAGTACCCTGGGACAGGGATACACAGATACGCAGTATTTT
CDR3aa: CASTLGQGYTDTQYF

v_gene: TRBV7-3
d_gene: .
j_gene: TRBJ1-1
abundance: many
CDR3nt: TGTGCCAGCAGCTCTTATTCCGGCACTGAAGCTTTCTTT
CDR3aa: CASSSYSGTEAFF

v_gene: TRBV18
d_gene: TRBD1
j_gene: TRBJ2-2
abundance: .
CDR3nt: TGTGCCAGCTCAACGGGACAGGGATCCGGGGAGCTGTTTTTT
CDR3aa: CASSTGQGSGELFF

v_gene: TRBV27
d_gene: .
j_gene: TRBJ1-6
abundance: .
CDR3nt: TGTGCCAGCAGTTTACGCAGGCCAGATTCCCCCCTCCACTTT
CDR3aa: CASSLRRPDSPLHF

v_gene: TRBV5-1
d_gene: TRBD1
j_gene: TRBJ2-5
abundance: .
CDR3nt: TGCGCCAGCAGCACAGGGGGCGAAGAGACCCAGTACTTC
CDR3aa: CASSTGGEETQYF

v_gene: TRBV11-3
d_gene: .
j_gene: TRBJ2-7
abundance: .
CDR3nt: TGTGCCAGCAGCACCTCCGGGACAAACTACGAGCAGTACTTC
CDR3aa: CASSTSGTNYEQYF

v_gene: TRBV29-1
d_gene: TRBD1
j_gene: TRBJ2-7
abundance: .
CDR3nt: TGCAGCGTTTCCGGGACAGGGACTCCAGAGCAGTACTTC
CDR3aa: CSVSGTGTPEQYF

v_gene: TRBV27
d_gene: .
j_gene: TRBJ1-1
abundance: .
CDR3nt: TGTGCCAGCAGTACTCGGGAGGCGAAGAACACTGAAGCTTTCTTT
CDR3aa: CASSTREAKNTEAFF

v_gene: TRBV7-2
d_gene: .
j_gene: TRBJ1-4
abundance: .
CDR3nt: TGTGCCAGCAGCTCGACAGGTTCGGGAAATGAAAAACTGTTTTTT
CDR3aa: CASSSTGSGNEKLFF

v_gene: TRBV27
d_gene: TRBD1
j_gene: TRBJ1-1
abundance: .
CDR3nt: TGTGCCAGCATTCTTACAGGGGGCGCGAATACTGAAGCTTTCTTT
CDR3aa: CASILTGGANTEAFF

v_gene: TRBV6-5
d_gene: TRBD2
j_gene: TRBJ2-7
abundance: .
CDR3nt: TGTGCCAGCAGTGCTAGCGGCTACGAGCAGTACTTC
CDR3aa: CASSASGYEQYF

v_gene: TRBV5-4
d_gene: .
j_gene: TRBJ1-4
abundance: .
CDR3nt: TGTGCCAGCAGCTCGGACAAAAAACTGTTTTTT
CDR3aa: CASSSDKKLFF

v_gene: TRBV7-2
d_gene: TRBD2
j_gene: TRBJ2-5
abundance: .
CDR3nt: TGTGCCACCGGAGCGGGGGGGCTAGAGACCCAGTACTTC
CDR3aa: CATGAGGLETQYF

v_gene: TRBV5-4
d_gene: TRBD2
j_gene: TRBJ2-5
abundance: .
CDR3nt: TGTGCCAGCAGCCGTCAACTAGCGGGGTCCCAAGAGACCCAGTACTTC
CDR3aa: CASSRQLAGSQETQYF

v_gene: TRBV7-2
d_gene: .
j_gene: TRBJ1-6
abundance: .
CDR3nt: TGTGCCAGCAGCTTAAAACAGGACAATTCACCCCTCCACTTT
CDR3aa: CASSLKQDNSPLHF

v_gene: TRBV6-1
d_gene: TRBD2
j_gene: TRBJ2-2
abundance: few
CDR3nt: TGTGCCAGTTGGCGGACTAGCGGGACCGGGGAGCTGTTTTTT
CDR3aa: CASWRTSGTGELFF

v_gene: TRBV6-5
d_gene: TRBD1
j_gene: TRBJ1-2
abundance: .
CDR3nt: TGTGCCAGCAGCAGACAGGGTAACTATGGCTACACCTTC
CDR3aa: CASSRQGNYGYTF

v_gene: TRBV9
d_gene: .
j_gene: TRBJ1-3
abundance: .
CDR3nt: TGTGCCAGCAGCGTAGCTTCCTCCTCTGGAAACACCATATATTTT
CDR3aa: CASSVASSSGNTIYF

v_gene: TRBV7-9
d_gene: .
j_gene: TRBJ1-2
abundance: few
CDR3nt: TGTGCCAGCAGCCCCGGGGGGGGAGAAGATGGCTACACCTTC
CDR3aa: CASSPGGGEDGYTF

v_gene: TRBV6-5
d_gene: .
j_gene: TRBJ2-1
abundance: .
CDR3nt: TGTGCCAGCAGTTTAGGCAGGGTGGATTCAGACAATGAGCAGTTCTTC
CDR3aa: CASSLGRVDSDNEQFF

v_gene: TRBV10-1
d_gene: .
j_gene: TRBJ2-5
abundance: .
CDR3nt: TGCGCCAGCAGTGAGCGAGTCGGGAGCAGGGAGACCCAGTACTTC
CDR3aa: CASSERVGSRETQYF

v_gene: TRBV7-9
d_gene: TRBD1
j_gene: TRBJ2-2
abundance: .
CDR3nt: TGTGCCAGCAGCCCTAGGGGGCACCAGAACACCGGGGAGCTGTTTTTT
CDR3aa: CASSPRGHQNTGELFF

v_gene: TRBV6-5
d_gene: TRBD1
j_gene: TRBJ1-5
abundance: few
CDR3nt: TGTGCCAGCAGTTACGGAGATTACAGGGGATGGCATTTT
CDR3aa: CASSYGDYRGWHF

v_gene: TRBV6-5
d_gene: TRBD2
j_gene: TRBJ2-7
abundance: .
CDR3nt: TGTGCCAGCAGTTGGGGACTAGCCTCCTACGAGCAGTACTTC
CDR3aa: CASSWGLASYEQYF

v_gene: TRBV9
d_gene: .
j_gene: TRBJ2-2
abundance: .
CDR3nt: TGTGCCAGCAGCGTAGGCATCACCACAGTCGGGGAGCTGTTTTTT
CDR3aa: CASSVGITTVGELFF

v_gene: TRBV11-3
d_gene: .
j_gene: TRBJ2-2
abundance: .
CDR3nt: TGTGCCAGCAGCTGGACACTGAATACCGGGGAGCTGTTTTTT
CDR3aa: CASSWTLNTGELFF

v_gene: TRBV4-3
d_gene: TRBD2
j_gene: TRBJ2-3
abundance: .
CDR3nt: TGCGCCAGCAGCCAGCAACTAGCGGGGAACGCAGATACGCAGTATTTT
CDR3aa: CASSQQLAGNADTQYF

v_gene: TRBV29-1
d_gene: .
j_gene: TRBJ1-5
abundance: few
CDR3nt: TGCAGCGTTGAATCAGGCCCGGGGCAGCCCCAGCATTTT
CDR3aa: CSVESGPGQPQHF

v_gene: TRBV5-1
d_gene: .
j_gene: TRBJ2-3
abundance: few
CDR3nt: TGCGCCAGCAGCTTGCCTAGCACCCTAACAGATACGCAGTATTTT
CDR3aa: CASSLPSTLTDTQYF

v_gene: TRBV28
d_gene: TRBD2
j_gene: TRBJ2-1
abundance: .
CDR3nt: TGTGCCAGCAGTTTAACTAGCGGGAGGGCCGACAATGAGCAGTTCTTC
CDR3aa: CASSLTSGRADNEQFF

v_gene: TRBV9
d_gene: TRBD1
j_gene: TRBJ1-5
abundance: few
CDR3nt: TGTGCCAGCAGCGGGACAGGGAACAATCAGCCCCAGCATTTT
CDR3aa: CASSGTGNNQPQHF

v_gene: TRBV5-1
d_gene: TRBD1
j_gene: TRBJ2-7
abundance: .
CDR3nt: TGCGCCAGCAAGTGGGGGACAGGGCCCTACGAGCAGTACTTC
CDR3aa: CASKWGTGPYEQYF

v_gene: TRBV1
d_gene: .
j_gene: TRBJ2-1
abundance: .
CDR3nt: TGCACCAGCAGCCCCCAAGAGGGCCCGTTACCATCGGGGGGGCGGAATGAGCAGTTCTTC
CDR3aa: CTSSPQEGPLPSGGRNEQFF

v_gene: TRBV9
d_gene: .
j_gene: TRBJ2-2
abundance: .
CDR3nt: TGTGCCACCAGTCGGACAGCGAGCACCGGGGAGCTGTTTTTT
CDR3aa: CATSRTASTGELFF

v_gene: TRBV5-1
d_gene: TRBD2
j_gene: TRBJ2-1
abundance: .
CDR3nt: TGCGCCAGCAGCTCGGAGACTAGCACATACAATGAGCAGTTCTTC
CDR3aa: CASSSETSTYNEQFF

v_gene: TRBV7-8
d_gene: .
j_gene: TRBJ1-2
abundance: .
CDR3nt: TGTGCCAGCAGCTTAGACCCTACCTATGGCTACACCTTC
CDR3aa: CASSLDPTYGYTF

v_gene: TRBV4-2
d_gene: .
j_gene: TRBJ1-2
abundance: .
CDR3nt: TGTGCCAGCAGCCTCCAAGGGGGGGCGTTCGACTATGGCTACACCTTC
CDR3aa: CASSLQGGAFDYGYTF